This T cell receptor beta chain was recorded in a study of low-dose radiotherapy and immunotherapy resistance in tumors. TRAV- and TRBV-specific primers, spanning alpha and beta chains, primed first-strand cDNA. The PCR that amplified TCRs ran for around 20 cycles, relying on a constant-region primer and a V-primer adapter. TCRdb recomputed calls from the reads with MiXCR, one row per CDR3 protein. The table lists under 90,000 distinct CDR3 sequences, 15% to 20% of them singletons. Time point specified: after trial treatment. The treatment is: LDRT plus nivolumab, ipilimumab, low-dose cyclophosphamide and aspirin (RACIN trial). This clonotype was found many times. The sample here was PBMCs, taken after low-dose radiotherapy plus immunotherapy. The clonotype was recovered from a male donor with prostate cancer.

CDR3 region: CASTAFSGSYEQYF. CDR3 nucleotide sequence: TGTGCCAGCACCGCGTTTTCCGGCTCCTACGAGCAGTACTTC. The chain combines TRBV7-9 with TRBJ2-7; D gene uncertain. Trimming cost V 7 bases and J 0 bases, with 13 bases left between them. Germline loops: CDR1 SEHNR, CDR2 FQNEAQ (reference sequence). This CDR3 spans 14 amino acids.